Detailed here is one TCR beta chain. It has no known antigen specificity. There are no base qualities to consult, and no much larger clone falls within one base. This specimen belongs to a study of blood T cell repertoires in COVID-19 (TCRdb year 2020). About the investigation overall: Samples from collaborators originated in the United States, Italy and Spain and spanned both the acute and convalescent phases of COVID-19. The material from the prospective study consisted of cDNA or gDNA derived from T cells, B-cell-depleted T cells, or PBMCs. The dataset comprised deeply sampled blood TCRbeta repertoires from subjects exposed to, actively infected with, or recovered from COVID-19. The repertoires were released in a freely available public database intended as a resource for research on the immune response to SARS-CoV-2. The samples were drawn from the first 160 participants of the ongoing ImmuneRACE study and from about 1,200 subjects provided by 6 global collaborators. A de-identified subject ID, COVID-19 status, age in years and sex were almost always included in the sample metadata. Where available, HLA class I and class II types were taken from metadata supplied by the sample provider and were not determined by assay-based typing. Results and caveats for the whole study, not just this receptor: The quantity of clinical and demographic metadata differed by source and by participant and was supplied without curation.

Collaborating institutions collected whole blood in K2EDTA tubes following their own protocols. For TCRbeta analysis, collaborator samples were shipped as frozen whole blood, as isolated PBMCs, or as DNA extracted from either sample type. TCRbeta CDR3 regions were amplified from genomic DNA using the immunoSEQ Assay, a bias-controlled multiplex PCR. The original pipeline was this. Within the assay, amplification of reference gene primers was used to estimate how many nucleated cells each sample contained. To quantify the absolute abundance of each unique TCRbeta CDR3 rearrangement, sequence reads were collapsed and filtered. For each sample, productive Simpson clonality was calculated as the square root of Simpson's diversity index across productive rearrangements. TCRdb holds this immuneACCESS table with in-frame rearrangements only. Some clones are missing; in checked studies, unresolved V genes explain under half, and the rest has no known cause. V and J calls and clone size follow that table, whereas D and trimming were derived from the DNA. This sample holds more than 25,000 clones; more than 80% were observed only once. The top ten clones comprise 0.55% to 0.7% of the sample.

Measured from the cysteine to the phenylalanine, the CDR3 is 14 residues long. CDR3 DNA is the only sequence kept; it has 42 bases, read in frame from the first base. Trimming removed 1 base from V and 7 bases from J; the gene matches leave 5 bases unexplained. In the germline V gene, CDR1 corresponds to SGHTA and CDR2 to FQGNSA. Source material: peripheral blood. This sequence was found in a woman between 40 and 50 years old with active or convalescent COVID-19. The V and J genes are TRBV7-2 and TRBJ1-2; 8 bases in the middle match TRBD1. The CDR3 protein: CASSLGQGAFGYTF. The base sequence is TGTGCCAGCAGCTTAGGTCAGGGGGCGTTTGGCTACACCTTC.